Listed here are 19 T cell receptor beta chains from one sample, sequenced in a study of T-cell memory formation after mild COVID-19. MiXCR was run by TCRdb on the 5' RACE reads, yielding one entry per CDR3 protein. The repertoire holds under 110,000 distinct CDR3 sequences, 15% to 20% seen once, with roughly 27% in the top ten. Sequences were obtained from PBMCs or a T cell subset sorted from them (not recorded which). These receptors all come from an adult woman who had mild COVID-19 (a few samples of this study predate the infection). Cell type and time point are not known.

The chain employs TRBV10-3 and TRBJ2-1; 9 bases fit TRBD2. With V trimmed by 0 bases and J by 7 bases, 7 bases remained unmatched. Looked up from germline, CDR1 is ENHRY and CDR2 is SYGVKD. The CDR3 is 16 amino acids. In DNA, the CDR3 is TGTGCCATCAGTGAGTCGGCGGGGGGGCCATATAATGAGCAGTTCTTC. It encodes CAISESAGGPYNEQFF.

A few counts support this clonotype. The V call is TRBV12-3 or TRBV12-4, the J call TRBJ2-2, with unresolved D. V lost 3 bases, J lost 0 bases, and 5 bases lay in between. The CDR3 runs 14 residues. The CDR3 bases are TGTGCCAGCAGTTTCACAGCGAACACCGGGGAGCTGTTTTTT. It encodes CASSFTANTGELFF.

This clonotype was observed a single time. The chain carries TRBV4-1 and TRBJ2-2, with 8 bases that match TRBD2. The trim removed 8 bases at V and 4 bases at J, leaving 15 bases unmatched. The CDR3 loop spans 17 amino acids. CDR1 MGHRA and CDR2 YSYEKL come from the germline V gene. The CDR3 region has the DNA TGCGCCAGCTCAGAGTGGGCCGGGGGGGTGAGCACCGGGGAGCTGTTTTTT. This codes for CASSEWAGGVSTGELFF.

This clonotype was detected only a few times. This chain links TRBV7-6 with TRBJ2-3; D is possibly TRBD1 (6 bases). V was shortened by 5 bases and J by 2 bases, with 17 bases between the two germline ends. This CDR3 has 16 amino acids. From germline, CDR1 is SGHVS and CDR2 FNYEAQ. The CDR3 spells CASSPTGPEPTDTQYF. The CDR3 DNA reads as TGTGCCAGCAGCCCTACAGGGCCTGAACCCACAGATACGCAGTATTTT.

The chain links TRBV4-1 to TRBJ2-7; no firm D call. The CDR3 sequence is 15 residues long. Germline CDR1 reads MGHRA; CDR2 reads YSYEKL. V lost 0 bases, J lost 1 base, and 10 bases lay in between. The CDR3: CASSQEAEASYEQYF. CDR3 nucleotide sequence: TGCGCCAGCAGCCAAGAGGCGGAAGCATCCTACGAGCAGTACTTC.

The chain links TRBV7-9 to TRBJ2-3; 10 bases fit TRBD1. The CDR3 runs 16 residues. V was clipped by 4 bases and J by 4 bases; unmatched bases: 8. CDR1 and CDR2 from the germline V gene are SEHNR and FQNEAQ (reference sequence). The DNA of the CDR3 is TGTGCCAGCAGCTACTGGGGGACAGGGGCCGCAGATACGCAGTATTTT. Translating it yields CASSYWGTGAADTQYF.

This clonotype occurred many times. This chain links TRBV5-1 with TRBJ2-7; tentatively, D is TRBD1 (6 bases). Trimming pared 0 bases from V and 0 bases from J, leaving 10 bases between. The CDR3 is 15 amino acids. Germline CDR1 is SGHRS and CDR2 is YFSETQ. This CDR3 is CASSLVWGPSYEQYF. In DNA, the CDR3 is TGCGCCAGCAGCTTGGTTTGGGGGCCCTCCTACGAGCAGTACTTC.

A note on this clonotype: One base separates it from a far larger clone, so it is likely a read error. This chain connects TRBV5-5 to TRBJ2-7, with 7 positions matching TRBD1. Germline-derived CDR1 and CDR2 are SGHKS and YYEKEE (reference sequence). The length of the CDR3 is 13 residues. J was trimmed by 3 bases and V by 2 bases; bases with no gene match: 2. The CDR3 region is CASSLGQVYEQYF. CDR3 DNA: TGTGCCAGCAGCTTAGGACAGGTCTACGAGCAGTACTTC.

This rearrangement joins TRBV14 to TRBJ2-2, with TRBD2 matching 8 bases. The CDR3 spans 15 residues. The germline V gene has CDR1 SGHDN and CDR2 FVKESK. V lost 5 bases and J lost 4; bases outside the gene matches: 6. The CDR3 reads CASSFPSGSTGELFF. CDR3 DNA sequence: TGTGCCAGCAGCTTTCCCAGCGGGAGCACCGGGGAGCTGTTTTTT.

The genes are TRBV9 and TRBJ2-5, with 8 bases that match TRBD1. The CDR3 extends over 14 amino acids. Germline V gives CDR1 SGDLS, CDR2 YYNGEE. Trimming at V came to 2 bases and at J to 5 bases, leaving 5 bases not matched to a gene. CDR3 coding DNA: TGTGCCAGCAGCGTCCAGGGGGCAGGGGAGACCCAGTACTTC. Its translation: CASSVQGAGETQYF.

The genes are TRBV2 and TRBJ2-3; 9 nucleotides line up with TRBD2. The CDR3 contains 13 residues. The J segment lost 2 bases and the V segment lost 10 bases, leaving 4 bases of the junction unmatched. The germline V gene has CDR1 SNHLY and CDR2 FYNNEI. DNA for the CDR3: TGTGCCACCTTAGCGGGAGCCACAGATACGCAGTATTTT. Translation gives CATLAGATDTQYF. Full variable domain (outside the CDR3, taken from reference TRBV2 and TRBJ2-3): EPEVTQTPSHQVTQMGQEVILRCVPISNHLYFYWYRQILGQKVEFLVSFYNNEISEKSEIFDDQFSVERPDGSNFTLKIRSTKLEDSAMYFCATLAGATDTQYFGPGTRLTVL.

In its sample, this clonotype was seen a few times. The genes are TRBV5-1 and TRBJ1-1; TRBD1 might be the D (5 bases). Per the germline V gene, CDR1 is SGHRS and CDR2 is YFSETQ. V was cut by 1 base and J by 4 bases, with 11 bases left in between. This CDR3 region has 14 residues. In nucleotides, the CDR3 is TGCGCCAGCAGCTTGACATCGGGGGGCACTGAAGCTTTCTTT. Its protein product is CASSLTSGGTEAFF.

The chain links TRBV7-3 to TRBJ2-1; no definite D call. V shed 1 base and J shed 9 bases, with 7 bases lying between them. Germline assignment: CDR1 SGHTA and CDR2 FQGTGA. CDR3 length: 12 amino acids. In DNA form, the CDR3 reads TGTGCCAGCAGCTTAAAGGGCAGTGAGCAGTTCTTC. Protein product: CASSLKGSEQFF. The full variable domain, in which reference TRBV7-3 and TRBJ2-1 provide the parts outside the CDR3, is GAGVSQTPSNKVTEKGKYVELRCDPISGHTALYWYRQSLGQGPEFLIYFQGTGAADDSGLPNDRFFAVRPEGSVSTLKIQRTERGDSAVYLCASSLKGSEQFFGPGTRLTVL.

The V call is TRBV19, the J call TRBJ2-2, with a weak D call TRBD2 (6 bases). Trimming stripped 1 base from V and 5 bases from J, with 11 bases between. Germline CDR1 is LNHDA and CDR2 is SQIVND (reference sequence). This CDR3 comprises 15 residues. CDR3 coding DNA: TGTGCCAGTAGTATAGCGGGAGACTATACCGGGGAGCTGTTTTTT. This gives the protein CASSIAGDYTGELFF.

The chain couples TRBV12-3 or TRBV12-4 to TRBJ1-5, with TRBD1 identical over 7 bases. Unmatched junction bases numbered 11, after V lost 6 bases and J lost 9 bases. CDR3 length equals 14 residues. DNA of the CDR3: TGTGCCAGCAGCTGGGGAGGGGGCGGGGGGCCCCAGCATTTT. It encodes CASSWGGGGGPQHF.

The chain has TRBV5-1 and TRBJ2-1; 8 nucleotides agree with TRBD2. The CDR3 spans 14 residues. After removal of 4 bases from V and 6 bases from J, the junction contained 6 bases not matched to a gene. Germline V gene lookup returns CDR1 SGHRS and CDR2 YFSETQ. The CDR3: CASSTVGLANEQFF. The CDR3 DNA reads as TGCGCCAGCAGCACGGTAGGACTAGCCAATGAGCAGTTCTTC.

This clonotype was detected a few times. This rearrangement joins TRBV5-6 to TRBJ2-7, with a weak D call TRBD2 (6 bases). Germline V CDR1 and CDR2: SGHDT, YYEEEE. V was shortened by 6 bases and J by 6 bases, with 13 bases between the two germline ends. The CDR3 extends over 12 amino acids. CDR3 nucleotides: TGTGCCAGCACCCTGGGGACTGGCGAGCAGTACTTC. Its protein product is CASTLGTGEQYF.

This rearrangement joins TRBV12-3 or TRBV12-4 to TRBJ1-4, with unresolved D. CDR3 length: 15 residues. V dropped 3 bases and J dropped 4 bases, with 12 bases sitting between them. CDR3 bases: TGTGCCAGCAGTTTGTCCAACAGCCGTAATGAAAAACTGTTTTTT. It yields the protein CASSLSNSRNEKLFF.

This clonotype showed up just a few times. The chain couples TRBV7-9 to TRBJ2-2, with D perhaps matching TRBD2 (6 bases). The CDR3 totals 15 residues. Germline assignment: CDR1 SEHNR and CDR2 FQNEAQ (reference sequence). V shed 5 bases and J shed 8 bases, with 18 bases lying between them. The CDR3 DNA sequence: TGTGCCAGCAGCGGGGAGCCGGGAGCTGTAGGGGAGCTGTTTTTT. This codes for CASSGEPGAVGELFF.